One sample yielded the 14 T cell receptor beta chains listed below, sequenced in a study of beta chain features in type 1 diabetes. Expressed TCRB transcripts were sequenced, since all the RNA that had been isolated was reverse transcribed. Here immunoSEQ multiplex PCR was the method, and the copy in TCRdb shows in-frame clones only, minus some. The sample has over 700,000 clones, about 17% seen once. Sample: naive CD4+ T cells from blood. The receptors originated from a woman between 18 and 30 years old in good health.

This clone was counted a few times. The chain uses TRBV18 and TRBJ2-7, with TRBD2 as a possible D gene (5 bases). Germline CDR1 is KGHSH and CDR2 is LQKENI. V lost 1 base and J 6 bases, leaving 13 bases between the germline ends. The CDR3 runs to 14 residues. CDR3 sequence reads: CASSPQEGLGEQYF. The CDR3 nucleotides read TGTGCCAGCTCACCACAGGAAGGACTGGGCGAGCAGTACTTC.

The chain has TRBV7-8 and TRBJ1-1; D is possibly TRBD1 (5 bases). Trimming left V 3 bases short and J 6 bases short, with 14 bases between. CDR1 is SGHVS, CDR2 FQNEAQ, per germline. This CDR3 comprises 14 residues. The CDR3 reads CASSFRDSNAEAFF. The DNA for the CDR3 is TGTGCCAGCAGCTTCCGGGACTCCAACGCTGAAGCTTTCTTT.

The genes are TRBV2 and TRBJ2-2; D unresolved. The V gene lost 4 bases and the J gene lost 10 bases, with 16 bases spanning the gap. The germline gives CDR1 SNHLY, CDR2 FYNNEI. The CDR3 has 14 amino acids. DNA for the CDR3: TGTGCCAGCAGTGTCGGGCTAGAGGCCTCGGAGCTGTTTTTT. Translating it yields CASSVGLEASELFF.

This chain uses TRBV28 with TRBJ2-5; D uncertain. Germline V gene sequence: CDR1 MDHEN, CDR2 SYDVKM. Deletions cut 5 bases from V and 4 bases from J, with 17 bases between. CDR3 length equals 15 residues. CDR3: CASSGWVNEGETQYF. CDR3 nucleotides: TGTGCCAGCAGTGGGTGGGTTAATGAAGGAGAGACCCAGTACTTC.

The rearrangement joins TRBV7-3 to TRBJ2-1, with D perhaps assigned TRBD1 or TRBD2 (6 bases each). The CDR3 has 15 residues. Trimming cost V 4 bases and J 2 bases, with 12 bases left between them. Looked up from germline, CDR1 is SGHTA and CDR2 is FQGTGA. The CDR3 DNA reads TGTGCCAGCAGCTCAAGAGGGGGGCCCTACAATGAGCAGTTCTTC. Translating gives CASSSRGGPYNEQFF.

This chain links TRBV10-3 with TRBJ2-7; 7 positions agree with TRBD2. V lost 4 bases, J lost 0 bases, and 6 bases stayed unmatched. This CDR3 region has 15 residues. Looked up from germline, CDR1 is ENHRY and CDR2 is SYGVKD. The CDR3 loop reads CAISGAGRSSYEQYF. DNA for the CDR3: TGTGCCATCAGTGGGGCCGGGAGGAGCTCCTACGAGCAGTACTTC.

The DNA of the CDR3 is TGTGCCAGCCACAGGGGTTTCAATCAGCCCCAGCATTTT. Amino acid sequence: CASHRGFNQPQHF. The chain joins TRBV6-1 to TRBJ1-5; 7 bases agree with TRBD1. V lost 8 bases, J lost 3 bases, and 4 bases stayed unmatched. Per germline, CDR1 MNHNS and CDR2 SASEGT. The CDR3 has 13 residues.

The chain carries TRBV7-3 and TRBJ2-5; TRBD2 might be the D (6 bases). V was pared by 6 bases and J by 4 bases, with 18 bases between. The CDR3 covers 15 residues. Per the germline V gene, CDR1 is SGHTA and CDR2 is FQGTGA. CDR3 sequence: CASRSIGSGRETQYF. CDR3 DNA sequence: TGTGCCAGCAGATCTATCGGGAGCGGACGAGAGACCCAGTACTTC. Using reference TRBV7-3 and TRBJ2-5 for the parts outside the CDR3, the full variable domain is GAGVSQTPSNKVTEKGKYVELRCDPISGHTALYWYRQSLGQGPEFLIYFQGTGAADDSGLPNDRFFAVRPEGSVSTLKIQRTERGDSAVYLCASRSIGSGRETQYFGPGTRLLVL.

DNA for the CDR3: TGTGCCAGTAGTCTACAGGGGCTTCGTGGCTACACCTTC. Translation gives CASSLQGLRGYTF. The rearrangement joins TRBV19 to TRBJ1-2; 7 bases are shared with TRBD1. J lost 7 bases, V lost 5 bases, and 7 bases had no gene match. This CDR3 comprises 13 residues. CDR1 is LNHDA, CDR2 SQIVND, per germline (reference sequence).

Of note for this clone: At one end, the junction sequence differs from germline, possibly due to a read error. The genes are TRBV4-3 and TRBJ2-7; 11 positions match TRBD1. The CDR3 is made up of 14 amino acids. Germline values: CDR1 LGHNA, CDR2 YSLEER. The CDR3: CASSQLIGQGAVRF. CDR3 sequence (DNA): TGCGCCAGCAGCCAACTTATCGGACAGGGGGCTGTACGCTTC.

This clone has a handful of counts. The chain carries TRBV11-2 and TRBJ2-1, with D unclear. CDR3 length equals 12 residues. Trimming removed 5 bases from V and 7 bases from J, with 9 bases in between. Germline assignment: CDR1 SGHAT and CDR2 FQNNGV. The CDR3: CASSHSSNEQFF. The CDR3 nucleotides read TGTGCCAGCAGCCACTCATCGAATGAGCAGTTCTTC.

This clone was seen a few times. This chain joins TRBV28 and TRBJ2-1; TRBD1 matches at 11 bases. Germline CDR1 is MDHEN and CDR2 is SYDVKM. The CDR3 consists of 15 residues. V gave up 6 bases and J gave up 6 bases; unmatched junction bases: 7. CDR3 nucleotide sequence: TGTGCCAGCAGACCCGGGACAGGGGGAATCAATGAGCAGTTCTTC. Protein: CASRPGTGGINEQFF.

This clone was counted only a few times. The CDR3 coding sequence is TGTGCCAGCAGCCAAGAACCCGGCAGCACCACCTACGAGCAGTACTTC. It codes for CASSQEPGSTTYEQYF. V gene TRBV4-2 combines with J gene TRBJ2-7; D call uncertain. The CDR3 runs 16 residues. The germline V and J ends were trimmed by 0 bases and 2 bases, with 14 bases remaining between them. CDR1 and CDR2 (germline): LGHNA, YNFKEQ.

This sequence joins TRBV6-6 and TRBJ1-2, with 7 bases identical to TRBD1. With V trimmed by 6 bases and J by 3 bases, 4 bases remained unmatched. The germline V gene has CDR1 MNHNY and CDR2 SVGAGI (reference sequence). This CDR3 comprises 13 residues. The CDR3 reads CASRIDRDYGYTF. The CDR3 DNA reads TGTGCCAGCAGGATCGACAGGGACTATGGCTACACCTTC.